A single sample gave rise to the 8 T cell receptor beta chains below, sequenced in a study of blood T cell repertoires in COVID-19 (dated by TCRdb to the early 2020s). The receptor library was made with the immunoSEQ multiplex PCR assay. The source is immuneACCESS, and TCRdb retained only in-frame sequences with V and J called. Part of the clones is not carried over; for the studies checked, unresolved V genes explain less than half of this, and the remainder is unexplained. The sample table lists around 230,000 clones, approximately 83% of them with a count of one. The top ten clones comprise around 30% of the sample. Material for sequencing was peripheral blood. These receptors were collected from a man aged 35-49 years with acute or convalescent COVID-19.

The V gene is TRBV2, the J gene TRBJ1-2; a weak D match, TRBD1 (5 bases). The germline V gene encodes CDR1 SNHLY and CDR2 FYNNEI. CDR3 length equals 13 residues. Deletions cut 6 bases from V and 2 bases from J, with 10 bases between. In DNA form, the CDR3 reads TGTGCCAGCAGCGATGACAGAAACTATGGCTACACCTTC. Translation gives CASSDDRNYGYTF.

With regard to this clone: This specimen includes other DNA sequences encoding the same CDR3. V usage is TRBV11-2 and J usage is TRBJ2-5, with unresolved D. CDR3 size: 11 residues. V was cut by 4 bases and J by 5 bases, with 5 bases left in between. Germline V gene data show CDR1 as SGHAT and CDR2 as FQNNGV. The CDR3, as DNA: TGTGCCAGCAGCTCCCGGGAGACCCAGTACTTC. It specifies CASSSRETQYF. The full variable domain, rest sourced from reference TRBV11-2 and TRBJ2-5, is EAGVAQSPRYKIIEKRQSVAFWCNPISGHATLYWYQQILGQGPKLLIQFQNNGVVDDSQLPKDRFSAERLKGVDSTLKIQPAKLEDSAVYLCASSSRETQYFGPGTRLLVL.

The chain recombines TRBV7-8 with TRBJ2-7; weak D call: TRBD1 (8 bases). CDR1 and CDR2 from the germline V gene are SGHVS and FQNEAQ. V dropped 1 base and J dropped 6 bases, with 22 bases sitting between them. The CDR3 loop spans 17 amino acids. The CDR3 sequence: CASSLGGGTGAQTEQYF. The CDR3 DNA reads as TGTGCCAGCAGCTTAGGGGGGGGGACAGGTGCCCAAACCGAGCAGTACTTC.

This clone has only a few counts. CDR3 bases: TGTGCCAGCAGCCCCCAGGGGGGCAGGGGTAATGAAAAACTGTTTTTT. Translated, it gives CASSPQGGRGNEKLFF. This chain connects TRBV11-2 to TRBJ1-4, with 7 bases identical to TRBD1. Germline V gene lookup returns CDR1 SGHAT and CDR2 FQNNGV. The ends lost 5 bases at V and 4 bases at J; junction bases unmatched: 10. The CDR3 runs 16 residues.

This clone appeared a single time. The chain recombines TRBV18 with TRBJ1-2; TRBD1 agrees at 7 bases. V was clipped by 3 bases and J by 8 bases; unmatched bases: 15. The germline CDR1 and CDR2 sequences are KGHSH and LQKENI. The length of the CDR3 is 16 residues. The CDR3 DNA reads TGTGCCAGCTCACCCTCGGTAGGGGGCGACCAGGAAGGCTACACCTTC. This codes for CASSPSVGGDQEGYTF. The full variable domain, with the rest looked up from reference TRBV18 and TRBJ1-2, is NAGVMQNPRHLVRRRGQEARLRCSPMKGHSHVYWYRQLPEEGLKFMVYLQKENIIDESGMPKERFSAEFPKEGPSILRIQQVVRGDSAAYFCASSPSVGGDQEGYTFGSGTRLTVV.

This clone appeared a single time. The chain employs TRBV6-5 and TRBJ2-2, with 9 bases lining up with TRBD2. Trimming at V came to 5 bases and at J to 7 bases, leaving 8 bases not matched to a gene. Germline-derived CDR1 and CDR2 are MNHEY and SVGAGI. This CDR3 has 15 amino acids. CDR3 region: CASSLISGSGGELFF. The CDR3, as DNA: TGTGCCAGCAGTCTGATTAGCGGGAGCGGCGGGGAGCTGTTTTTT.

V is TRBV10-1 and J is TRBJ2-7; 7 nucleotides line up with TRBD2. The CDR3 is 15 amino acids. Germline loops: CDR1 WNHNN, CDR2 SYGVQD (reference sequence). Germline trimming cut 10 bases from V and 5 bases from J; bases unmatched to any gene: 17. DNA of the CDR3: TGCGCCACCTCGATTGAGCGGGATGGATCTGACGAGCAGTACTTC. Translation: CATSIERDGSDEQYF.

The chain carries TRBV15 and TRBJ2-7; TRBD2 matches 8 bases. The J segment lost 4 bases and the V segment lost 0 bases, leaving 2 bases of the junction unmatched. The CDR3 length is 14 residues. Germline values: CDR1 LNHNV, CDR2 YYDKDF (reference sequence). CDR3 in amino acids: CATSRDLAGYEQYF. In DNA form, the CDR3 reads TGTGCCACCAGCAGAGATCTAGCGGGTTACGAGCAGTACTTC.